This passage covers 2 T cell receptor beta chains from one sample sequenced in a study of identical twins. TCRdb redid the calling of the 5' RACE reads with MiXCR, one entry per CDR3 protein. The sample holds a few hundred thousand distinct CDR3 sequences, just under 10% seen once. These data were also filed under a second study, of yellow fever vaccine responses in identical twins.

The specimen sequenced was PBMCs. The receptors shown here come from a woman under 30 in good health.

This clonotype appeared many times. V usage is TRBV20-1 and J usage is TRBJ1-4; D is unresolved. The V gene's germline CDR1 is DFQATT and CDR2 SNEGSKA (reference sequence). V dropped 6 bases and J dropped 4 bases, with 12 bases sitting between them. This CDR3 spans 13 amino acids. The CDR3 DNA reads TGCAGTGCCCCGGGCCCGAGTAATGAAAAACTGTTTTTT. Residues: CSAPGPSNEKLFF.

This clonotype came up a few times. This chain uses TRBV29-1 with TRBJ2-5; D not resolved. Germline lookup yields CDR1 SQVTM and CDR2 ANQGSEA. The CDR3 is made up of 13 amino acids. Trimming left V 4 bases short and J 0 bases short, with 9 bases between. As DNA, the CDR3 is TGCAGCGTTGTTGCTCTAAACCAAGAGACCCAGTACTTC. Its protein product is CSVVALNQETQYF.